A selection of T cell receptor beta chains follows, all from one sample in a study of T cells in tuberculosis. Some clones are missing from TCRdb's copy, which holds only in-frame ones; the method was immunoSEQ multiplex PCR. Of about 34,000 clones listed, 80% to 95% are singletons. The source material was PBMCs, sampled at tuberculosis diagnosis. The receptors come from an adult with tuberculosis. The CDR3 runs from the conserved cysteine through the conserved F or W. Fields, in order: clone size, J gene, V gene, CDR3 protein. Only part of the rows carry a size: once, few, many, or a class if the clone is expanded.

NA TRBJ2-7 TRBV28 CASSSAGSAYEQYF
NA TRBJ2-3 TRBV13 CASSSSGGTDTQYF
NA TRBJ2-2 TRBV19 CASSGGVRELFF
NA TRBJ2-5 TRBV21-1 CASPCSPLLAGGETQYF
few TRBJ1-5 TRBV4-1 CASSQGQWSNQPQHF
NA TRBJ1-2 TRBV5-8 CASGTGTGTMSYTF
once TRBJ1-2 TRBV29-1 CSVADRVLGGYTF
NA TRBJ2-1 TRBV10-3 CAIKEREIPYNEQFF
NA TRBJ1-3 TRBV30 CAWSVGVVSGNTIYF
NA TRBJ2-1 TRBV5-1 CASRTGDSYNEQFF
NA TRBJ2-7 TRBV7-8 CASSELAGSYEQYF
NA TRBJ1-1 TRBV15 CATSRDSEAALF
NA TRBJ2-7 TRBV29-1 CSGRDRAYEQYF
NA TRBJ2-6 TRBV27 CASSSHLRNSGANVLTF
NA TRBJ2-7 TRBV5-1 CASSLEASGGSSYEQYF
NA TRBJ2-1 TRBV6-5 CASSTSSGRANEQFF
NA TRBJ2-5 TRBV30 CAWSVTGAEKETQYF
NA TRBJ2-4 TRBV2 CASSPHRGMDDRNIQYF
NA TRBJ2-1 TRBV9 CASSLPSTSGALSSYNEQFF
NA TRBJ2-7 TRBV4-1 CASSQVGLRTLQTYEQYF
NA TRBJ1-1 TRBV12-5 CASGSAPGGHASEAFF
NA TRBJ2-1 TRBV11-2 CASFHPDRHYNEQFF
NA TRBJ1-2 TRBV2 CASSLDGYTF